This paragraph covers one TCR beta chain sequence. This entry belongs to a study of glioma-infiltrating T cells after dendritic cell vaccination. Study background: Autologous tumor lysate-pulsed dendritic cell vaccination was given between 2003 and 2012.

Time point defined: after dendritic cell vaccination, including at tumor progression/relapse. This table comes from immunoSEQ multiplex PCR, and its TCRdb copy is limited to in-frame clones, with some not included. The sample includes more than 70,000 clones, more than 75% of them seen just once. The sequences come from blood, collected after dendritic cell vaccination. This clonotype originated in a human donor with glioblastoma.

CDR3 in DNA: TGCGCCAGCAGCTTGGTCAGTGATAAGGAGACCCAGTACTTC. Its translation is CASSLVSDKETQYF. The genes are TRBV5-1 and TRBJ2-5; D call uncertain. Germline-derived CDR1 and CDR2 are SGHRS and YFSETQ. V lost 0 bases, J lost 5 bases, and 11 bases lay in between. The CDR3 loop spans 14 amino acids.